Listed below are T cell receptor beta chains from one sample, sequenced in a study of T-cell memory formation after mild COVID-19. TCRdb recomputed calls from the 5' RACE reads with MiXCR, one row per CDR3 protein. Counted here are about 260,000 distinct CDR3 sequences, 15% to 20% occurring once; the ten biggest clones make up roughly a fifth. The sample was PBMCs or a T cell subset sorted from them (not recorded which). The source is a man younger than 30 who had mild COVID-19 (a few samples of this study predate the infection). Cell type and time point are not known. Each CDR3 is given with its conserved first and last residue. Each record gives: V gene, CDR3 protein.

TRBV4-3	CASSHTRFGGTEAFF
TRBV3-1	CASSQDTPGTGAYEQYF
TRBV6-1	CASSPLLEAFF
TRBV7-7	CASSSDRGRAGELFF
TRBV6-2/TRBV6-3	CARGNQPQHF
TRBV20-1	CSARDRAAETQYF
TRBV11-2	CASSFGTSDEQFF
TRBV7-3	CASSSNSYTDTQYF
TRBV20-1	CSAPSGGQFYYGYTF
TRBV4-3	CASSQGAGTANEQFF
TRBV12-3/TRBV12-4	CASSLGGISHEQYF
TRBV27	CASSPQPQHF
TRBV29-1	CSVGISGAMEQYF
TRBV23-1	CASSQFELDEQFF
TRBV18	CASSRASEKLFF
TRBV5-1	CASGEGANTEAFF
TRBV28	CASSPPTGRPSTDTQYF
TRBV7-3	CASSPGSGGAADTQYF
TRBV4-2	CASSQMGQGNTEAFF
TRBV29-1	CSVDPQGSNYGYTF
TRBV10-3	CAISESWGDTEAFF
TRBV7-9	CASTLSGELFF
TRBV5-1	CASSSAGGPNTEAFF
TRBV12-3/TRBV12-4	CASSFVSSYEQYF
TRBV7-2	CASSLAEYNEQFF
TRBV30	CAWTKGNRNQPQHF
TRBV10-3	CAISEKGLGEQFF
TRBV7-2	CASSVVNTGELFF
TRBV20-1	CSASKTSGGYNEQFF
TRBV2	CASMRSDTQYF
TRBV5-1	CASSGGGLNTGELFF
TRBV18	CASSPRRAGSDTQYF
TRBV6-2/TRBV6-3	CASSPDGRGYGYTF
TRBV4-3	CASSQDGESPTDTQYF
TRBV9	CASGGTAKTQYF
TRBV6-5	CASSYGPPIERDTGELFF
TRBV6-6	CASNKRGGEYGYTF
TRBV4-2	CASSQTSDRDFSLHF
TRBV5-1	CASSFRQASWGNTEAFF
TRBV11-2	CASGRPGRSYEQYF
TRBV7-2	CASSLKPGDQPQHF
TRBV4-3	CASSQDPGLAGRDTQYF
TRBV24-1	CATSDLRGGSTDTQYF
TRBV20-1	CSVTAPNQPQHF
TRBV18	CASSPYLTDTQYF
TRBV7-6	CASSARGAGDTQYF
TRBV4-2	CASSTHLGANYGYTF
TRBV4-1	CASSHAGPETQYF
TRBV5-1	CASSLEQRLSSGNTIYF
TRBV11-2	CASSRGPAYGYTF
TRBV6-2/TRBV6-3	CASSLGGFIQPQHF